The 18 T cell receptor beta chains given below trace back to one sample, sequenced in a study of spatial heterogeneity in lung cancer. Their recognized antigens are unknown. Study observations and caveats: Counts of expanded intratumoral alpha and beta TCRs tracked tumor mutation counts.

Time point given: sample taken at primary tumor resection. One entry per CDR3 protein results from TCRdb running MiXCR on the 5' RACE reads. The sample includes thousands of distinct CDR3 sequences, approximately 3.5% of them seen just once. The material sequenced was lung tumor tissue, taken at surgery. These receptors were obtained from a male donor with early-stage non-small cell lung cancer.

The CDR3, as DNA: TGTGCCAGCAGCTTAGAGGTGGACTGGCGGAGCGGGGGTGTGGGAGATACGCAGTATTTT. Translation gives CASSLEVDWRSGGVGDTQYF. The V and J genes are TRBV11-1 and TRBJ2-3, with 8 positions matching TRBD2. The V gene's germline CDR1 is SGHAT and CDR2 FQDESV (reference sequence). This CDR3 comprises 20 residues. With V trimmed by 1 base and J by 5 bases, 20 bases remained unmatched.

This clonotype has ten or more counts. This chain joins TRBV20-1 and TRBJ2-5; 8 bases are shared with TRBD2. Germline assignment: CDR1 DFQATT and CDR2 SNEGSKA (reference sequence). CDR3 length: 14 residues. Losses at the gene ends were 6 bases for V and 7 bases for J; bases not matched to a gene: 13. CDR3 coding DNA: TGCAGTGCCTTTGAGCGGGGGCCTTCGATGACCCAGTACTTC. It is translated as CSAFERGPSMTQYF.

This clonotype was seen repeatedly, ten times or more. The chain couples TRBV4-3 to TRBJ2-2, with TRBD2 matching 8 bases. J lost 3 bases, V lost 3 bases, and 9 bases had no gene match. The germline CDR1 and CDR2 sequences are LGHNA and YSLEER. The CDR3 is made up of 17 amino acids. CDR3 sequence (DNA): TGCGCCAGCAGCCAGTTCTCGGCGGGGGGATACACCGGGGAGCTGTTTTTT. It translates to CASSQFSAGGYTGELFF.

In its sample, this clonotype is medium-sized. V is TRBV2 and J is TRBJ2-1; 9 bases are shared with TRBD2. Germline CDR1 reads SNHLY; CDR2 reads FYNNEI. CDR3 size: 13 residues. With V trimmed by 7 bases and J by 9 bases, 7 bases remained unmatched. The CDR3 DNA reads as TGTGCCAGCAATGGCGGGGGGGCCAGTGAGCAGTTCTTC. Protein: CASNGGGASEQFF.

Within the sample, this clonotype is medium-sized. V usage is TRBV7-6 and J usage is TRBJ1-3, with TRBD1 matching over 7 bases. CDR1 is SGHVS, CDR2 FNYEAQ, per germline. CDR3 length: 15 residues. V dropped 5 bases and J dropped 3; count of bases not matched to a gene: 7. The CDR3 DNA follows: TGTGCCAGCAGCGCATACAGGGGAGGTGGAAACACCATATATTTT. It codes for CASSAYRGGGNTIYF. Looking up the rest from reference TRBV7-6 and TRBJ1-3 gives the full variable domain: GAGVSQSPRYKVTKRGQDVALRCDPISGHVSLYWYRQALGQGPEFLTYFNYEAQQDKSGLPNDRFSAERPEGSISTLTIQRTEQRDSAMYRCASSAYRGGGNTIYFGEGSWLTVV.

This clonotype appeared a few times. This rearrangement joins TRBV7-2 to TRBJ2-3; TRBD2 might be the D (7 bases). With 5 bases removed from V and 0 bases from J, the gap between germline ends came to 18 bases. The CDR3 runs to 17 residues. Per the germline V gene, CDR1 is SGHTA and CDR2 is FQGNSA. In DNA form, the CDR3 reads TGTGCCAGCAGCCAACAAGGGGCGGGGGCCAGCACAGATACGCAGTATTTT. Its translation: CASSQQGAGASTDTQYF.

The gene calls are TRBV12-3 or TRBV12-4 and TRBJ2-3; TRBD1 matches 9 bases. V shed 4 bases and J 3 bases; nucleotides not matched to a gene: 5. This CDR3 has 15 residues. CDR3: CASSYMTGGTDTQYF. The CDR3, as DNA: TGTGCCAGCAGTTATATGACAGGGGGAACAGATACGCAGTATTTT.

This clonotype is labeled medium-sized (0.01 to 0.1%). The chain links TRBV27 to TRBJ1-5; 7 bases map to TRBD1. Germline V lookup: CDR1 MNHEY, CDR2 SMNVEV (reference sequence). The CDR3 extends over 16 amino acids. The ends lost 5 bases at V and 4 bases at J; junction bases unmatched: 11. The CDR3 nucleotides are TGTGCCAGCAGTCCCCAGGGACAGACCTTGAATCAGCCCCAGCATTTT. This gives the protein CASSPQGQTLNQPQHF.

This clonotype qualifies as medium-sized. The V and J genes are TRBV12-3 or TRBV12-4 and TRBJ2-7; tentative D call: TRBD1 (6 bases). This CDR3 comprises 12 residues. The V and J ends lost 4 bases and 4 bases respectively, with 8 bases between them. Here the CDR3 reads CASSSQGYEQYV. As DNA, the CDR3 is TGTGCCAGCAGTTCCCAGGGGTACGAGCAGTACGTC.

This clonotype is medium-sized (0.01 to 0.1%) by share. The chain has TRBV10-3 and TRBJ2-5, with D maybe TRBD2 (6 bases). The CDR3 length is 14 residues. The V gene lost 6 bases and the J gene lost 3 bases, with 14 bases spanning the gap. Germline loops: CDR1 ENHRY, CDR2 SYGVKD. CDR3 residues: CAISAGGQEETQYF. DNA of the CDR3: TGTGCCATCAGCGCCGGAGGGCAAGAAGAGACCCAGTACTTC.

In its sample, this clonotype is medium-sized. The rearrangement links TRBV2 to TRBJ2-3, with TRBD1 matching 9 bases. Germline V gene sequence: CDR1 SNHLY, CDR2 FYNNEI. This CDR3 is built from 15 residues. The V gene end was trimmed by 3 bases and the J gene end by 4 bases; junction bases not matched to a gene: 5. CDR3 nucleotides: TGTGCCAGCAGTGACTTGGGACAGGGTGCAGATACGCAGTATTTT. Encoded protein: CASSDLGQGADTQYF.

By sample share, this clonotype is medium-sized (0.01 to 0.1%). This chain uses TRBV7-9 with TRBJ2-1, with TRBD1 matching 7 bases. Germline-derived CDR1 and CDR2 are SEHNR and FQNEAQ (reference sequence). The CDR3 has 14 amino acids. Trimming removed 3 bases from V and 13 bases from J; junction bases left unmatched: 12. The CDR3 protein is CASSFNRGILIQFF. The CDR3 nucleotides read TGTGCCAGCAGCTTTAACAGGGGAATCTTAATTCAGTTCTTC.

This clonotype occurred many times. The V and J genes are TRBV19 and TRBJ2-1, with D maybe TRBD1 (5 bases). The CDR3 is 13 amino acids. Germline lookup yields CDR1 LNHDA and CDR2 SQIVND (reference sequence). V was shortened by 0 bases and J by 10 bases, with 10 bases between the two germline ends. CDR3 in DNA: TGTGCCAGTAGTATAGAACACAGGAGCGAGCAGTTCTTC. Translated, it gives CASSIEHRSEQFF.

This clonotype came up a few times. The chain carries TRBV5-1 and TRBJ2-3; D gene uncertain. Between the trimmed V and J ends, which lost 2 bases and 0 bases, there was a span of 10 bases. The CDR3 consists of 15 residues. Looked up from germline, CDR1 is SGHRS and CDR2 is YFSETQ. The CDR3 spells CASSLRSTSTDTQYF. DNA for the CDR3: TGCGCCAGCAGCTTAAGGAGTACTAGCACAGATACGCAGTATTTT.

Judged by abundance, this clonotype is medium-sized (0.01 to 0.1%). This chain connects TRBV20-1 to TRBJ2-6; no clear D. This CDR3 spans 13 amino acids. The germline gives CDR1 DFQATT, CDR2 SNEGSKA (reference sequence). Trimming left V 4 bases short and J 0 bases short, with 4 bases between. The CDR3 is CSATLSGANVLTF. The CDR3 nucleotides read TGCAGTGCTACCCTCTCTGGGGCCAACGTCCTGACTTTC.

This clonotype was counted at least ten times. The rearrangement links TRBV12-3 or TRBV12-4 to TRBJ1-4, with TRBD1 matching over 9 bases. The CDR3 spans 15 residues. The junction had 9 bases not matched to a gene; V was cut back by 6 bases and J by 7 bases. This chain's CDR3 is CASRPRTGEGEKLFF. The CDR3 nucleotides are TGTGCCAGCAGACCCCGGACAGGGGAAGGTGAAAAACTGTTTTTT.

This clonotype qualifies as medium-sized. This chain connects TRBV20-1 to TRBJ2-7; D remains ambiguous. Germline values: CDR1 DFQATT, CDR2 SNEGSKA (reference sequence). The germline V and J ends were trimmed by 0 bases and 3 bases, with 6 bases remaining between them. The CDR3 runs 12 residues. CDR3 amino acids: CSARDDRYEQYF. For the CDR3, the DNA is TGCAGTGCTAGAGATGATCGCTACGAGCAGTACTTC.

By frequency in the sample, this clonotype is medium-sized (0.01 to 0.1%). The chain recombines TRBV7-9 with TRBJ2-5; no reliable D call. Germline V lookup: CDR1 SEHNR, CDR2 FQNEAQ (reference sequence). This CDR3 region has 14 residues. Deletions cut 0 bases from V and 2 bases from J, with 7 bases between. The CDR3 DNA reads TGTGCCAGCAGCTTAGCGACGGAACAAGAGACCCAGTACTTC. Its translation is CASSLATEQETQYF.